These 9 T cell receptor beta chains were sequenced from one sample in a study of persistence of HIV-infected CD4 T cells. The immunoSEQ assay was version 4, run in survey mode. Measured with immunoSEQ multiplex PCR; TCRdb has only the in-frame clones, and not every one. The data show 25,000 to 35,000 clones, around four fifths seen once. No antigen has been identified for these receptors. Stimulation used 7.5 to 10 ug/mL lysate from CMV-infected fibroblasts. Memory cells lacking CD40L and CD69 with high CD45RO were sorted. Sequencing used CD4+ T cells sorted from PBMCs after roughly 18-hour stimulation, obtained from a patient who received antiretroviral therapy. The receptors shown here come from an adult man with HIV who was CMV-seropositive.

The chain carries TRBV28 and TRBJ2-7; D possibly corresponds to TRBD1 (6 bases). CDR1 MDHEN and CDR2 SYDVKM come from the germline V gene. This CDR3 contains 15 residues. Trimming left V 3 bases short and J 12 bases short, with 24 bases between. CDR3 protein: CASSFRTVRVSQLYF. The CDR3, as DNA: TGTGCCAGCAGTTTTCGGACAGTTCGGGTGAGTCAGCTGTACTTC.

This chain joins TRBV18 and TRBJ1-1; D gene uncertain. Trimming left V 6 bases short and J 3 bases short, with 14 bases between. There are 14 residues in the CDR3. Per germline, CDR1 KGHSH and CDR2 LQKENI. The CDR3 protein is CASSLDNGDTEAFF. The CDR3 DNA is TGTGCCAGCTCGCTAGATAACGGGGACACTGAAGCTTTCTTT.

The V gene is TRBV9, the J gene TRBJ2-2, with TRBD2 matching 8 bases. The CDR3 length is 16 residues. J was trimmed by 6 bases and V by 4 bases; bases with no gene match: 11. Germline V gene sequence: CDR1 SGDLS, CDR2 YYNGEE. The CDR3 DNA reads as TGTGCCAGCAGCCCCCACGGGGGGGGAGGCGCCGGGGAGCTGTTTTTT. It yields the protein CASSPHGGGGAGELFF. The full variable domain, completed using reference TRBV9 and TRBJ2-2, is DSGVTQTPKHLITATGQRVTLRCSPRSGDLSVYWYQQSLDQGLQFLIQYYNGEERAKGNILERFSAQQFPDLHSELNLSSLELGDSALYFCASSPHGGGGAGELFFGEGSRLTVL.

The rearrangement uses TRBV5-4 and TRBJ2-7; 12 nucleotides line up with TRBD2. V was clipped by 0 bases and J by 6 bases; unmatched bases: 4. Germline values: CDR1 SGHNT, CDR2 YYREEE (reference sequence). This CDR3 has 15 residues. The CDR3 DNA sequence: TGTGCCAGCAGCTTGGCCCTAGCGGGGGGGCGCGAGCAGTACTTC. It codes for CASSLALAGGREQYF.

The gene calls are TRBV29-1 and TRBJ2-7; D is perhaps TRBD1 (5 bases). The CDR3 contains 13 residues. V lost 5 bases, J lost 4 bases, and 15 bases lay in between. CDR1 is SQVTM and CDR2 is ANQGSEA in the germline V gene. Here the CDR3 reads CSVSRGYEYEQYF. CDR3 DNA: TGCAGCGTTAGTAGGGGATATGAGTACGAGCAGTACTTC.

The chain combines TRBV4-3 with TRBJ2-1; D is unresolved. Germline V gene lookup returns CDR1 LGHNA and CDR2 YSLEER. The CDR3 has 16 amino acids. V was clipped by 0 bases and J by 1 base, with 10 bases between them. The CDR3 DNA reads TGCGCCAGCAGCCAAGAACCCTCGCGGTCCTACAATGAGCAGTTCTTC. Translating it yields CASSQEPSRSYNEQFF.

CDR3 loop: CASRQGWNTEAFF. The CDR3, as DNA: TGTGCCAGCAGACAGGGCTGGAACACTGAAGCTTTCTTT. The rearrangement links TRBV27 to TRBJ1-1; possibly TRBD1 for D (6 bases). The CDR3 length is 13 residues. Germline V lookup: CDR1 MNHEY, CDR2 SMNVEV (reference sequence). V lost 6 bases and J 1 base, leaving 9 bases between the germline ends.

The chain has TRBV30 and TRBJ1-3; D might be TRBD1 (5 bases). CDR1 is GTSNPN, CDR2 SVGIG, per germline (reference sequence). Trimming shortened V by 2 bases and J by 3 bases, and 20 bases separated the two germline ends. The CDR3 is 17 residues long. The CDR3 reads CAWSPSWSGGGGNTIYF. CDR3 bases: TGTGCCTGGAGTCCCTCTTGGTCCGGGGGGGGTGGAAACACCATATATTTT.

This sequence joins TRBV7-8 and TRBJ2-5; TRBD2 agrees at 9 bases. The CDR3 totals 21 residues. V shed 0 bases and J 5 bases; nucleotides not matched to a gene: 22. The germline gives CDR1 SGHVS, CDR2 FQNEAQ. CDR3 protein: CASSLAVLSMLAGKFVETQYF. The CDR3 bases are TGTGCCAGCAGCTTAGCCGTTTTATCTATGCTAGCGGGGAAGTTCGTGGAGACCCAGTACTTC.